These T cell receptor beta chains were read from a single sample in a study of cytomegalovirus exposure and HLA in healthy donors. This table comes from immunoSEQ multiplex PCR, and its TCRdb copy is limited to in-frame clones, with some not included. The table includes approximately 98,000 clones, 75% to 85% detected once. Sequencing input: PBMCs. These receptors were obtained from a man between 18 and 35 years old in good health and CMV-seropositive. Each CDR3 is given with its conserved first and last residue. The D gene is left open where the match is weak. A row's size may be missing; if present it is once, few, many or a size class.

CASSAGGPGKLNTEAFF	TGTGCCAGCAGCGCCGGTGGGCCCGGCAAATTGAACACTGAAGCTTTCTTT	TRBJ1-1	-	TRBV9	-
CASSLAGLDTEAFF	TGTGCCAGCAGCTTGGCAGGGTTGGACACTGAAGCTTTCTTT	TRBJ1-1	-	TRBV5-5	-
CASSLGPFGTGELFF	TGTGCCAGCAGCTTGGGCCCCTTCGGCACCGGGGAGCTGTTTTTT	TRBJ2-2	-	TRBV5-4	-
CAWNAQGAPNTEAFF	TGTGCCTGGAACGCACAGGGGGCGCCGAACACTGAAGCTTTCTTT	TRBJ1-1	once	TRBV30	TRBD1
CASSFRGLYTEAFF	TGTGCCAGCAGTTTCAGGGGATTGTACACTGAAGCTTTCTTT	TRBJ1-1	-	TRBV28	-
CASSLAAGAYYEQYF	TGCGCCAGCAGCTTGGCCGCGGGGGCGTACTACGAGCAGTACTTC	TRBJ2-7	-	TRBV5-1	-
CASSLGAGEAFF	TGTGCCAGCAGTTTAGGGGCCGGTGAAGCTTTCTTT	TRBJ1-1	-	TRBV28	-
CASSLDRGNYNEQFF	TGCGCCAGCAGCCTCGACAGAGGAAATTACAATGAGCAGTTCTTC	TRBJ2-1	-	TRBV4-1	-
CAWSGPPGREQYF	TGTGCCTGGAGTGGCCCTCCGGGTAGGGAGCAGTACTTC	TRBJ2-7	-	TRBV30	-
CASSQDQPSYRGQNNEQFF	TGCGCCAGCAGCCAAGATCAACCGTCTTACAGGGGACAGAACAATGAGCAGTTCTTC	TRBJ2-1	-	TRBV4-1	TRBD1
CASSPPTSTDTQYF	TGTGCCAGCTCACCACCGACTAGCACAGATACGCAGTATTTT	TRBJ2-3	-	TRBV18	-
CSAHYWDEQFF	TGCAGTGCCCACTATTGGGATGAGCAGTTCTTC	TRBJ2-1	-	TRBV20-1	-
CAWTPEATNEKLFF	TGTGCCTGGACCCCGGAGGCAACTAATGAAAAACTGTTTTTT	TRBJ1-4	-	TRBV30	-
CASSRDSIAYEQYF	TGCGCCAGCAGCCGGGACAGTATAGCCTACGAGCAGTACTTC	TRBJ2-7	-	TRBV4-1	TRBD1
CATGDRKYSPLHF	TGTGCCACCGGGGACAGAAAATATTCACCCCTCCACTTT	TRBJ1-6	few	TRBV27	TRBD1
CASSLWGQGAKDYGYTF	TGCGCCAGCAGCTTGTGGGGACAGGGGGCAAAGGACTATGGCTACACCTTC	TRBJ1-2	-	TRBV5-1	TRBD1
CASSLSGTGFEKLFF	TGTGCCAGCAGCCTCTCCGGGACAGGGTTCGAAAAACTGTTTTTT	TRBJ1-4	-	TRBV9	TRBD1
CASSETGLTNQPQHF	TGTGCCAGCAGCGAGACAGGACTGACCAATCAGCCCCAGCATTTT	TRBJ1-5	-	TRBV7-6	-
CASSRDRGGNQPQHF	TGTGCCAGCAGCCGGGACAGGGGCGGCAATCAGCCCCAGCATTTT	TRBJ1-5	-	TRBV5-6	TRBD1
CASSKQGERNTGELFF	TGTGCCAGCAGCAAACAGGGGGAGCGGAACACCGGGGAGCTGTTTTTT	TRBJ2-2	few	TRBV5-4	TRBD1
CASSPTGGRDNEQFF	TGTGCCAGCAGCCCAACAGGGGGCAGGGACAATGAGCAGTTCTTC	TRBJ2-1	-	TRBV5-4	TRBD1
CASRASNQPQHF	TGTGCCAGCCGCGCCAGCAATCAGCCCCAGCATTTT	TRBJ1-5	-	TRBV28	-
CASTGWPTDTQYF	TGTGCCAGTACAGGTTGGCCCACAGATACGCAGTATTTT	TRBJ2-3	few	TRBV19	-
CASRAGYNEQFF	TGTGCCAGTAGGGCAGGATACAATGAGCAGTTCTTC	TRBJ2-1	-	TRBV19	-
CASSNWERGGDTQYF	TGCGCCAGCAGCAATTGGGAAAGGGGAGGTGATACGCAGTATTTT	TRBJ2-3	few	TRBV5-1	-
CAWAAGGVNEKLFF	TGTGCCTGGGCCGCGGGAGGGGTTAATGAAAAACTGTTTTTT	TRBJ1-4	-	TRBV30	-
CASSLGGVGTDTQYF	TGTGCCAGCAGCTTAGGCGGGGTTGGGACAGATACGCAGTATTTT	TRBJ2-3	-	TRBV11-2	-
CASTRGLAGEVGELFF	TGTGCCAGTACTCGAGGACTAGCGGGGGAGGTCGGGGAGCTGTTTTTT	TRBJ2-2	few	TRBV19	TRBD2
CASRPGLGGTIYF	TGTGCCAGCAGGCCCGGACTGGGGGGCACCATATATTTT	TRBJ1-3	-	TRBV2	-
CASSLSNPSGYTYEQYF	TGTGCCAGCAGTTTATCGAACCCTAGCGGGTACACCTACGAGCAGTACTTC	TRBJ2-7	-	TRBV27	TRBD2
CASSGAESYEQYF	TGTGCCAGCAGTGGGGCAGAGTCCTACGAGCAGTACTTC	TRBJ2-7	-	TRBV6-5	-
CASSRVGNEQFF	TGTGCCAGCAGCAGGGTGGGCAATGAGCAGTTCTTC	TRBJ2-1	-	TRBV6-5	-
CASSYLSGGGTEAFF	TGTGCCAGCAGTTACCTATCGGGGGGCGGCACTGAAGCTTTCTTT	TRBJ1-1	-	TRBV6-5	-
CASSPGTGGRQPQHF	TGTGCCAGCAGCCCAGGGACAGGGGGCCGTCAGCCCCAGCATTTT	TRBJ1-5	few	TRBV28	TRBD1
CASSRDKNYGYTF	TGTGCCAGCAGTAGGGACAAGAACTATGGCTACACCTTC	TRBJ1-2	-	TRBV2	-
CASSSQGPNTEAFF	TGCGCCAGCAGCTCACAGGGACCGAACACTGAGGCTTTCTTT	TRBJ1-1	-	TRBV5-1	-
CASSIEGQGYNEQFF	TGTGCCAGTAGTATAGAAGGGCAGGGCTACAATGAGCAGTTCTTC	TRBJ2-1	-	TRBV19	-
CASSESPRDRGLTNYGYTF	TGCGCCAGCAGTGAGTCACCTAGGGACAGGGGGCTCACTAACTATGGCTACACCTTC	TRBJ1-2	-	TRBV10-2	TRBD1
CASSPVRTKAIF	TGTGCCAGCTCGCCAGTCAGGACTAAGGCTATATTC	TRBJ2-7	few	TRBV28	-
CASSPDRSGNSPLHF	TGCGCCAGCAGTCCGGACAGGTCTGGTAATTCACCCCTCCACTTT	TRBJ1-6	-	TRBV5-1	TRBD1
CASSPDRVNEQFF	TGTGCCAGCAGCCCGGACAGGGTCAATGAGCAGTTCTTC	TRBJ2-1	-	TRBV9	TRBD1
CASSPDRGSSPLHF	TGCGCCAGCAGCCCCGACAGGGGTAGTTCACCCCTCCACTTT	TRBJ1-6	few	TRBV5-1	TRBD1
CASSQDYGASNQPQHF	TGCGCCAGCAGCCAAGATTACGGAGCAAGCAATCAGCCCCAGCATTTT	TRBJ1-5	-	TRBV4-1	-
CASSERGEAQPQHF	TGTGCCAGCAGTGAACGAGGGGAGGCTCAGCCCCAGCATTTT	TRBJ1-5	-	TRBV6-1	-
CASSLVGGTYEQYF	TGTGCCAGCAGCTTGGTTGGCGGAACCTACGAGCAGTACTTC	TRBJ2-7	few	TRBV5-4	-
CASRETGVNQPQHF	TGTGCCAGTAGAGAGACAGGGGTCAATCAGCCCCAGCATTTT	TRBJ1-5	-	TRBV19	TRBD1
CASSLSFRGPAGELFF	TGTGCCAGCAGCTTGTCATTCAGGGGACCGGCCGGGGAGCTGTTTTTT	TRBJ2-2	medium-sized	TRBV7-9	-
CASSTQGASYGYTF	TGTGCCAGCAGTACACAGGGGGCGAGCTATGGCTACACCTTC	TRBJ1-2	-	TRBV28	TRBD1
CASTRDTGELFF	TGTGCCAGTACCAGGGACACCGGGGAGCTGTTTTTT	TRBJ2-2	-	TRBV19	-